Below are 14 T cell receptor beta chains sequenced from a single sample in a study of shared clonotypes between healthy human individuals. It was CD45RO-negative cells, positively selected for CCR7, that made up naive CD8 cells, with terminally differentiated effector memory CD45RA+ cells excluded. The protocol was immunoSEQ multiplex PCR, while the TCRdb copy is restricted to in-frame clones and leaves out a portion. The table records roughly 2,000,000 clones, around 95% of them present only once. Material: naive CD8+ T cells from PBMCs. The receptor source for this set is a man between 18 and 29 years old in good health. Some clones in this sample may be carry-over from other donors' samples.

This clone was observed a single time. This chain joins TRBV30 and TRBJ1-5; D is possibly TRBD1 (5 bases). This CDR3 spans 14 amino acids. Trimming cost V 3 bases and J 5 bases, with 14 bases left between them. Germline V lookup: CDR1 GTSNPN, CDR2 SVGIG (reference sequence). CDR3 region: CAWRDCGTDQPQHF. CDR3 in DNA: TGTGCCTGGAGGGACTGCGGGACCGATCAGCCCCAGCATTTT.

The chain couples TRBV2 to TRBJ2-7, with 7 bases identical to TRBD1. Trimming at V came to 3 bases and at J to 0 bases, leaving 5 bases not matched to a gene. CDR1 and CDR2 (germline): SNHLY, FYNNEI. The CDR3 contains 15 residues. CDR3: CASSDPPGGSYEQYF. CDR3 bases: TGTGCCAGCAGTGACCCTCCAGGGGGCTCCTACGAGCAGTACTTC.

The chain links TRBV4-1 to TRBJ1-1; D is perhaps TRBD1 (6 bases). This CDR3 has 15 residues. Germline V gene lookup returns CDR1 MGHRA and CDR2 YSYEKL. V was shortened by 1 base and J by 4 bases, with 13 bases between the two germline ends. The CDR3 loop is CASSQAGAGSTEAFF. The DNA of the CDR3 is TGCGCCAGCAGCCAAGCGGGGGCGGGGAGCACTGAAGCTTTCTTT.

V gene TRBV28 combines with J gene TRBJ2-1, with D unresolved. Deletions cut 2 bases from V and 5 bases from J, with 19 bases between. CDR3 length: 17 residues. Germline CDR1 and CDR2: MDHEN and SYDVKM. CDR3 protein: CASSLGLLGQRNNEQFF. CDR3 DNA sequence: TGTGCCAGCAGTTTAGGCCTCTTAGGGCAGAGAAACAATGAGCAGTTCTTC.

This chain connects TRBV11-2 to TRBJ2-7; D is ambiguous. Germline CDR1 SGHAT, CDR2 FQNNGV. The CDR3 totals 12 residues. The germline V and J ends were trimmed by 2 bases and 3 bases, with 5 bases remaining between them. CDR3 nucleotides: TGTGCCAGCAGCTTACGAAACTACGAGCAGTACTTC. Protein sequence: CASSLRNYEQYF. Full variable domain (rest looked up from reference TRBV11-2 and TRBJ2-7): EAGVAQSPRYKIIEKRQSVAFWCNPISGHATLYWYQQILGQGPKLLIQFQNNGVVDDSQLPKDRFSAERLKGVDSTLKIQPAKLEDSAVYLCASSLRNYEQYFGPGTRLTVT.

The chain combines TRBV25-1 with TRBJ1-1; 7 bases line up with TRBD1. The germline V gene has CDR1 MGHDK and CDR2 SYGVNS. Unmatched junction bases numbered 2, after V lost 3 bases and J lost 1 base. The CDR3 loop spans 14 amino acids. The CDR3 region is CASSDRQGNTEAFF. The CDR3 region has the DNA TGTGCCAGCAGTGACCGACAGGGGAACACTGAAGCTTTCTTT.

Notes on this clone: This same CDR3 is encoded by further DNA sequences in the sample. The CDR3 here is CASSLTGGAPYEQYF. The CDR3 region has the DNA TGTGCCAGCAGCCTTACAGGGGGTGCCCCCTACGAGCAGTACTTC. The rearrangement joins TRBV6-1 to TRBJ2-7, with 8 bases lining up with TRBD1. Germline CDR1 is MNHNS and CDR2 is SASEGT. The trim removed 6 bases at V and 2 bases at J, leaving 9 bases unmatched. The CDR3 is 15 amino acids.

V and J are TRBV7-8 and TRBJ2-1; 10 bases map to TRBD2. V gave up 3 bases and J gave up 12 bases; unmatched junction bases: 14. The CDR3 contains 16 residues. The germline V gene has CDR1 SGHVS and CDR2 FQNEAQ. The CDR3 loop is CASSLGPPPSGGGQFF. CDR3 in DNA: TGTGCCAGCAGCTTGGGGCCCCCGCCTAGCGGGGGAGGGCAGTTCTTC.

There are a few counts of this clone. The V and J genes are TRBV2 and TRBJ1-5; no reliable D call. The CDR3 runs to 13 residues. Germline V gene data show CDR1 as SNHLY and CDR2 as FYNNEI. Trimming took 8 bases from V and 15 from J, leaving 23 bases between them. CDR3 nucleotide sequence: TGTGCCAGCCTAGCACGGTTTGCGCAGCAAGGGCATTTT. This gives the protein CASLARFAQQGHF.

CDR3 nucleotides: TGTGCCAGCAGCCAAGAGCATTACAATGAGCAGTTCTTC. Translated, it gives CASSQEHYNEQFF. The J gene is TRBJ2-1, the V gene TRBV14; no firm D call. The germline V and J ends were trimmed by 0 bases and 4 bases, with 4 bases remaining between them. This CDR3 contains 13 residues. Germline CDR1 and CDR2: SGHDN and FVKESK.

The chain has TRBV15 and TRBJ1-2; D is ambiguous. Germline V CDR1 and CDR2: LNHNV, YYDKDF (reference sequence). CDR3 length: 15 residues. The V end lost 0 bases, the J end lost 4 bases, and 12 bases lay between the germline ends. The DNA of the CDR3 is TGTGCCACCAGCAGAGATCACGGCAGCTTCTATGGCTACACCTTC. Amino acid sequence: CATSRDHGSFYGYTF.

This chain uses TRBV7-9 with TRBJ2-1; 9 bases fit TRBD1. Germline assignment: CDR1 SEHNR and CDR2 FQNEAQ (reference sequence). There are 16 residues in the CDR3. V shed 7 bases and J 4 bases; nucleotides not matched to a gene: 11. DNA of the CDR3: TGTGCCAGCATGGGGCTTGGGACAGGGATTTACAATGAGCAGTTCTTC. Its translation: CASMGLGTGIYNEQFF.

This chain connects TRBV7-9 to TRBJ2-7, with TRBD1 identical over 11 bases. After removal of 3 bases from V and 2 bases from J, the junction contained 3 bases not matched to a gene. The CDR3 has 15 residues. Per germline, CDR1 SEHNR and CDR2 FQNEAQ (reference sequence). As DNA, the CDR3 is TGTGCCAGCAGCTTCGGACAGGGGGCTCCCTACGAGCAGTACTTC. Translation gives CASSFGQGAPYEQYF.

The rearrangement links TRBV27 to TRBJ1-2; D is unclear. This CDR3 comprises 17 residues. Germline V gene sequence: CDR1 MNHEY, CDR2 SMNVEV (reference sequence). V lost 0 bases, J lost 7 bases, and 21 bases lay in between. The CDR3 sequence is CASSLSRREAAFGGYTF. CDR3 in DNA: TGTGCCAGCAGTTTATCCCGCCGGGAAGCCGCCTTTGGTGGCTACACCTTC.